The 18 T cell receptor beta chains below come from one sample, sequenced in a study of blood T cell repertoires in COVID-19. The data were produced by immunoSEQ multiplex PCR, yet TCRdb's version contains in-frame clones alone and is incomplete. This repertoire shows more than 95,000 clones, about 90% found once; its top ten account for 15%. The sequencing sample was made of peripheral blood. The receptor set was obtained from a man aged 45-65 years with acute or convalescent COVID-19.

The CDR3: CASSSDGRETQYF. The CDR3 DNA reads TGTGCCAGCAGCTCCGACGGGAGAGAGACCCAGTACTTC. This chain uses TRBV2 with TRBJ2-5, with D possibly matching TRBD2 (6 bases). This CDR3 spans 13 amino acids. Trimming took off 6 bases at V and 4 bases at J, with 12 bases between the two ends. CDR1 SNHLY and CDR2 FYNNEI come from the germline V gene.

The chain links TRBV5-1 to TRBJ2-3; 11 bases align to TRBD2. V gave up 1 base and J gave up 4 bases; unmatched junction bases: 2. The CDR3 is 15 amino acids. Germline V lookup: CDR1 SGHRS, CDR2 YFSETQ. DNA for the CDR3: TGCGCCAGCAGCTTGACTAGCGGGAGCTCAGATACGCAGTATTTT. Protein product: CASSLTSGSSDTQYF.

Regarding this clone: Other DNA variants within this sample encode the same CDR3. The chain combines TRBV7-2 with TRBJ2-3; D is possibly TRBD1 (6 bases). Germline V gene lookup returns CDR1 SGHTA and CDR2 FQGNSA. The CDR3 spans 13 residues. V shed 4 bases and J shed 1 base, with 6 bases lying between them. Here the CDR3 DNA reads TGTGCCAGCAGCTGGACAGGCACAGATACGCAGTATTTT. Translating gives CASSWTGTDTQYF.

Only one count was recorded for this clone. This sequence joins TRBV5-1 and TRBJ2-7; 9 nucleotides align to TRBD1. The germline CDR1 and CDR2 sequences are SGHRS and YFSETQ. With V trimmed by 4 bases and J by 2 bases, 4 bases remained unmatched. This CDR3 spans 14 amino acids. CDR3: CASSGQGNPYEQYF. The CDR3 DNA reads TGCGCCAGCAGCGGACAGGGGAACCCCTACGAGCAGTACTTC.

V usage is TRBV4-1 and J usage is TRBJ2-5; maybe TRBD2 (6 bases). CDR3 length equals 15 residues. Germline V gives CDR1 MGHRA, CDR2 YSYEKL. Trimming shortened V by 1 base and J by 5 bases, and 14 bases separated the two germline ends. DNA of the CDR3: TGCGCCAGCAGCCAAGCTGGACTACCGGGGGAGACCCAGTACTTC. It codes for CASSQAGLPGETQYF.

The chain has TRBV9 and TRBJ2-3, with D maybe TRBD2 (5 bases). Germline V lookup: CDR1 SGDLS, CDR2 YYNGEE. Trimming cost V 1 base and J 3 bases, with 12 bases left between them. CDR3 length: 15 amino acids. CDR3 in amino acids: CASSVRVGETDTQYF. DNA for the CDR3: TGTGCCAGCAGCGTAAGGGTGGGAGAGACAGATACGCAGTATTTT.

CDR3 bases: TGTGCCACCAGCCGGCCAGGGGTCTCGACAGATACGCAGTATTTT. Its protein product is CATSRPGVSTDTQYF. The rearrangement links TRBV15 to TRBJ2-3, with a possible D match to TRBD1 (6 bases). The V gene's germline CDR1 is LNHNV and CDR2 YYDKDF (reference sequence). Between the trimmed V and J ends, which lost 5 bases and 3 bases, there was a span of 15 bases. The CDR3 consists of 15 residues.

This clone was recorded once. The CDR3, as DNA: TGTGCCAGCAGCAAAGCGCAAAGACAGGGGATGAACACTGAAGCTTTCTTT. Translation gives CASSKAQRQGMNTEAFF. The chain employs TRBV21-1 and TRBJ1-1; the table's D call of TRBD1 was not tested on the DNA. TRBV21-1 is a recognized pseudogene. This CDR3 is 17 amino acids long.

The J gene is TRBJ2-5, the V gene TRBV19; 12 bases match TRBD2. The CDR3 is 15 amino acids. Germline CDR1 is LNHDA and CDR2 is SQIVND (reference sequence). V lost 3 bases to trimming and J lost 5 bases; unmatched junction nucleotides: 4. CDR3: CASSIPTSGSETQYF. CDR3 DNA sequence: TGTGCCAGTAGTATCCCGACTAGCGGGAGTGAGACCCAGTACTTC.

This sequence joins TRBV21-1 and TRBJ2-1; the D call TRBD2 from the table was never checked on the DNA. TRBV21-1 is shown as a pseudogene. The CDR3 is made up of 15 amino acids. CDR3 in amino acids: CASTISSGRAGEQFF. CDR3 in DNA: TGTGCCAGCACCATCTCCTCCGGGAGGGCGGGTGAGCAGTTCTTC.

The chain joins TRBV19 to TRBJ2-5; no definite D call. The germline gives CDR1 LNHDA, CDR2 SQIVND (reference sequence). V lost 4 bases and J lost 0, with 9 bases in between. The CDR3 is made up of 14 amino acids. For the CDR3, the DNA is TGTGCCAGTAGTAGCGGCCAGTACCAAGAGACCCAGTACTTC. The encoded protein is CASSSGQYQETQYF.

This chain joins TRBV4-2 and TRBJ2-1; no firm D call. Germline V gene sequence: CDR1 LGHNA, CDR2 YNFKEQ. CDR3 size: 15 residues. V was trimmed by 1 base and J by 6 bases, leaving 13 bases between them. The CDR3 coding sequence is TGTGCCAGCAGCCAAGTCTCGGGTTCCCTCAATGAGCAGTTCTTC. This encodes CASSQVSGSLNEQFF.

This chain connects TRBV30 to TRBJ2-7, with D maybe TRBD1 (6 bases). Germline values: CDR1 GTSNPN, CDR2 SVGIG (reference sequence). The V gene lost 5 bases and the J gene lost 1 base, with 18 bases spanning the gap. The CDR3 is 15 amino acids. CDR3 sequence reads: CAWADWGQGSYEQYF. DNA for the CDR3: TGTGCCTGGGCCGATTGGGGGCAGGGGTCCTACGAGCAGTACTTC. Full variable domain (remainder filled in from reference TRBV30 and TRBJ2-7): SQTIHQWPATLVQPVGSPLSLECTVEGTSNPNLYWYRQAAGRGLQLLFYSVGIGQISSEVPQNLSASRPQDRQFILSSKKLLLSDSGFYLCAWADWGQGSYEQYFGPGTRLTVT.

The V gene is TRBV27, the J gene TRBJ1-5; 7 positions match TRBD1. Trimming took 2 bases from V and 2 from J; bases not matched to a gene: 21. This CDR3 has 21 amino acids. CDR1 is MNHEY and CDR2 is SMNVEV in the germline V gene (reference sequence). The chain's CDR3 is CASSLNYRGKIRLAGNQPQHF. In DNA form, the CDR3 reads TGTGCCAGCAGTTTAAATTACAGGGGTAAAATCCGCTTGGCGGGCAATCAGCCCCAGCATTTT.

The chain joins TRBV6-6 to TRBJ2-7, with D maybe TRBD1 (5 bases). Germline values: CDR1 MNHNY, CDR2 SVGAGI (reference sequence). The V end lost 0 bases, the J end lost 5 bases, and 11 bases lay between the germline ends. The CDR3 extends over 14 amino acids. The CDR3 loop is CASSYSPTVHEQYF. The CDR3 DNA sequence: TGTGCCAGCAGTTACTCCCCGACAGTCCACGAGCAGTACTTC.

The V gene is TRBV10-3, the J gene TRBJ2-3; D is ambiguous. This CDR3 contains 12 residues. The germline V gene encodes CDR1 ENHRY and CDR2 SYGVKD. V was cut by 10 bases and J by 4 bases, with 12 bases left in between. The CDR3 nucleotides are TGTGCCACTTACAAACCCCCAGATACGCAGTATTTT. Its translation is CATYKPPDTQYF.

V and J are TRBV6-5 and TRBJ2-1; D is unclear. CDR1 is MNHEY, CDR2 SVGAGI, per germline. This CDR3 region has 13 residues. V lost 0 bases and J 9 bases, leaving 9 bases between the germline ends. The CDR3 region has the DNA TGTGCCAGCAGTTACTCTTATAATAGTGAGCAGTTCTTC. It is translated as CASSYSYNSEQFF.

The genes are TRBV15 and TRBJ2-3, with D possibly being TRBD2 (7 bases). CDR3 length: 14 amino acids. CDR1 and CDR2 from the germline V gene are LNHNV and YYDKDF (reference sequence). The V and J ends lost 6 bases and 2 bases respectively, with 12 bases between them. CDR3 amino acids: CATREGGVTDTQYF. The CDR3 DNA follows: TGTGCCACCAGGGAAGGGGGGGTCACAGATACGCAGTATTTT.